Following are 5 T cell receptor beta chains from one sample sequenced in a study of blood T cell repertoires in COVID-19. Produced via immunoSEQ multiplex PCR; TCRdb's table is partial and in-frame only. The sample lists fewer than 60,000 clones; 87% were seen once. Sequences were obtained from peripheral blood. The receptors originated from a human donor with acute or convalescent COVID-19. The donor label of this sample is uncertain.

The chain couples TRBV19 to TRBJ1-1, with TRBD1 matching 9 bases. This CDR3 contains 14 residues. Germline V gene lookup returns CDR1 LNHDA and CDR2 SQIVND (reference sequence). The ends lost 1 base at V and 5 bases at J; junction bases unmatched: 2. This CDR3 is CASSIGDRGTEAFF. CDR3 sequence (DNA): TGTGCCAGTAGTATAGGCGACAGGGGGACTGAAGCTTTCTTT.

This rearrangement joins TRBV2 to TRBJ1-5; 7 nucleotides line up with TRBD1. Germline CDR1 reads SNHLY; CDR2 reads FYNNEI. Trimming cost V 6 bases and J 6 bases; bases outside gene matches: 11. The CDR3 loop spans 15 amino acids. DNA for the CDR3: TGTGCCAGCAGAAGACAGGGTGTGCTCGGTCAGCCCCAGCATTTT. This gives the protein CASRRQGVLGQPQHF.

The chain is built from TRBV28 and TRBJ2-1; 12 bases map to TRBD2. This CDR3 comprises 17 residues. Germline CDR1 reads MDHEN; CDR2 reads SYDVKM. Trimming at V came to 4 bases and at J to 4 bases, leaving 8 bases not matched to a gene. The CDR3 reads CASSYPWGTSGYNEQFF. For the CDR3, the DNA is TGTGCCAGCAGTTACCCCTGGGGGACTAGCGGGTACAATGAGCAGTTCTTC.

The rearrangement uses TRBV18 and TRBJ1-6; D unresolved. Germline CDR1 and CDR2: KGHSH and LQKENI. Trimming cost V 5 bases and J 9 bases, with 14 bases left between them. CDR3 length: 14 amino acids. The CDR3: CASSKGPEGSPLHF. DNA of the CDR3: TGTGCCAGCTCAAAAGGGCCAGAGGGTTCACCCCTCCACTTT.

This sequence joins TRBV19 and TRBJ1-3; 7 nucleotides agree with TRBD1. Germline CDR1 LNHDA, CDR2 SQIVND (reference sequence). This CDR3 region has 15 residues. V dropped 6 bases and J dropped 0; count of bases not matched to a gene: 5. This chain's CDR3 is CASRRDRSSGNTIYF. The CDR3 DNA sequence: TGTGCCAGTAGGCGGGACAGAAGCTCTGGAAACACCATATATTTT.